This TCR beta chain came from a study of blood T cell repertoires in COVID-19. Across the whole study: The United States, Italy and Spain were the sources of the acute and convalescent COVID-19 samples. T cells, B-cell-depleted T cells, or PBMCs provided the cDNA or gDNA that served as material.

Germline CDR1 is SGHRS and CDR2 is YFSETQ. This CDR3 is 14 amino acids long. Trimming took 6 bases from V and 8 from J; bases not matched to a gene: 9. How the authors handled the data: Estimation of nucleated cell counts was performed using reference gene primer amplification. Libraries were prepared by immunoSEQ multiplex PCR; TCRdb keeps only in-frame clonotypes and omits some of them. D and trimming were read from the DNA, whereas the V and J calls and clone size are those reported in that table. Counted here are more than 95,000 clones, roughly nine tenths occurring once; the ten biggest clones make up 5.5% to 7%.

Source material: peripheral blood. This sequence joins TRBV5-1 and TRBJ1-2; TRBD1 agrees at 11 bases. This TCR was sampled from a human donor in a cohort sampled during active COVID-19. CDR3 sequence reads: CASMRTGGAEGYTF. CDR3 DNA: TGCGCCAGCATGAGGACAGGGGGCGCGGAGGGCTACACCTTC. The full variable domain, its missing parts supplied by reference TRBV5-1 and TRBJ1-2, is KAGVTQTPRYLIKTRGQQVTLSCSPISGHRSVSWYQQTPGQGLQFLFEYFSETQRNKGNFPGRFSGRQFSNSRSEMNVSTLELGDSALYLCASMRTGGAEGYTFGSGTRLTVV.